The 25 T cell receptor beta chains in this list originate from one sample, sequenced in a study of cytomegalovirus exposure and HLA in healthy donors. PCR amplification relied on 60 Vbeta primers (plus 13 Jbeta primers). Sequenced by immunoSEQ multiplex PCR; TCRdb stores in-frame clones only, minus some. There are 130,000 or so clones in the sample, with over 1.5% held by the top ten. The specimen sequenced was PBMCs. The receptors were sampled from a woman in her thirties or forties in good health and CMV-seropositive.

V and J are TRBV15 and TRBJ2-1, with 11 bases fitting TRBD2. V gave up 2 bases and J gave up 4 bases; unmatched junction bases: 4. CDR3 size: 16 residues. Germline assignment: CDR1 LNHNV and CDR2 YYDKDF (reference sequence). CDR3 sequence (DNA): TGTGCCACCAGCAGATCCGGGACTAGCGGTTACAATGAGCAGTTCTTC. As protein: CATSRSGTSGYNEQFF.

The chain carries TRBV5-6 and TRBJ2-1; 9 bases fit TRBD2. With 1 base clipped from V and 4 bases from J, the junction kept 9 bases outside the gene matches. Germline loops: CDR1 SGHDT, CDR2 YYEEEE. The CDR3 consists of 17 residues. DNA for the CDR3: TGTGCCAGCAGCTTGTCTAGCGGGGTGACTGGATACAATGAGCAGTTCTTC. Amino acids: CASSLSSGVTGYNEQFF.

The chain employs TRBV29-1 and TRBJ2-6; D might be TRBD2 (5 bases). Germline V gives CDR1 SQVTM, CDR2 ANQGSEA. The CDR3 has 16 amino acids. V lost 2 bases and J lost 2, with 13 bases in between. The CDR3 here is CSVEHREKAGANVLTF. CDR3 nucleotides: TGCAGCGTTGAACACCGGGAAAAGGCTGGGGCCAACGTCCTGACTTTC. Filled out from reference TRBV29-1 and TRBJ2-6, the complete variable domain reads SAVISQKPSRDICQRGTSLTIQCQVDSQVTMMFWYRQQPGQSLTLIATANQGSEATYESGFVIDKFPISRPNLTFSTLTVSNMSPEDSSIYLCSVEHREKAGANVLTFGAGSRLTVL.

A note on this clone: The same CDR3 also results from other DNA sequences found in this sample. V gene TRBV10-3 combines with J gene TRBJ2-5; perhaps TRBD1 as D (6 bases). Germline CDR1 ENHRY, CDR2 SYGVKD. Trimming cost V 5 bases and J 1 base, with 17 bases left between them. The CDR3 length is 16 residues. Written as DNA, the CDR3 is TGTGCCATCAGTCTTACAGGGCCCGACTCCCAAGAGACCCAGTACTTC. Its protein product is CAISLTGPDSQETQYF.

This chain links TRBV7-7 with TRBJ2-7; weak D call: TRBD1 (5 bases). V lost 1 base to trimming and J lost 0 bases, with 7 bases between them. The CDR3 contains 14 residues. The germline CDR1 and CDR2 sequences are SSHAT and FNYEAQ (reference sequence). The CDR3 region has the DNA TGTGCCAGCAGCTTAGACAGGACCTCCTACGAGCAGTACTTC. Protein: CASSLDRTSYEQYF.

The J gene is TRBJ2-5, the V gene TRBV30; TRBD2 agrees at 14 bases. The DNA end is a closer match to TRBJ2-7, so the J assignment may be wrong. This CDR3 is built from 14 residues. From germline, CDR1 is GTSNPN and CDR2 SVGIG (reference sequence). CDR3 DNA: TGTGCCTGGAGTGAGGGACTAGCGGGAGACGAGCAGTACTTC. Translating it yields CAWSEGLAGDEQYF.

The J gene is TRBJ1-4, the V gene TRBV19; 7 bases map to TRBD1. Trimming removed 4 bases from V and 7 bases from J; junction bases left unmatched: 9. Germline V gives CDR1 LNHDA, CDR2 SQIVND (reference sequence). The CDR3 length is 15 residues. The CDR3 coding sequence is TGTGCCAGTAGTAGCGGGACAGTTGATACTGAAAAACTGTTTTTT. As protein: CASSSGTVDTEKLFF.

The V call is TRBV7-6, the J call TRBJ2-7; 7 bases match TRBD1. The germline gives CDR1 SGHVS, CDR2 FNYEAQ. The CDR3 consists of 13 residues. With 9 bases clipped from V and 3 bases from J, the junction kept 8 bases outside the gene matches. The CDR3 DNA is TGTGCCAGTAGACAGGGTGGTAGCTACGAGCAGTACTTC. As protein: CASRQGGSYEQYF.

The chain employs TRBV5-1 and TRBJ1-3; 9 bases fit TRBD1. V shed 3 bases and J 3 bases; nucleotides not matched to a gene: 7. Germline-derived CDR1 and CDR2 are SGHRS and YFSETQ. This CDR3 region has 16 residues. The CDR3 nucleotides read TGCGCCAGCAGCTCGACGGGACAGGGTGTTGGAAACACCATATATTTT. This encodes CASSSTGQGVGNTIYF.

V is TRBV5-1 and J is TRBJ2-1; D perhaps matches TRBD2 (6 bases). Germline V gene data show CDR1 as SGHRS and CDR2 as YFSETQ. V was clipped by 4 bases and J by 6 bases, with 23 bases between them. The CDR3 is made up of 17 amino acids. CDR3 coding DNA: TGCGCCAGCAGCCAAGACCGGGGGACTTCTAGCATCAATGAGCAGTTCTTC. It specifies CASSQDRGTSSINEQFF.

The chain uses TRBV7-9 and TRBJ2-7; no reliable D call. Germline lookup yields CDR1 SEHNR and CDR2 FQNEAQ (reference sequence). The V gene lost 7 bases and the J gene lost 3 bases, with 10 bases spanning the gap. This CDR3 contains 12 residues. The CDR3 spells CASTHAGYEQYF. The CDR3 DNA reads TGTGCCAGCACCCACGCCGGCTACGAGCAGTACTTC.

This chain links TRBV7-9 with TRBJ1-2, with 9 nucleotides matching TRBD1. Trimming at V came to 6 bases and at J to 8 bases, leaving 4 bases not matched to a gene. Germline V gene data show CDR1 as SEHNR and CDR2 as FQNEAQ (reference sequence). This CDR3 has 12 residues. The chain's CDR3 is CASSRQGEGYTF. CDR3 nucleotides: TGTGCCAGCAGTAGACAGGGGGAAGGCTACACCTTC.

This chain's CDR3 is CASRPGLAGSYEQYF. The CDR3 DNA sequence: TGCGCCAGCAGGCCCGGACTAGCGGGCTCCTACGAGCAGTACTTC. V and J are TRBV5-1 and TRBJ2-7; TRBD2 matches 11 bases. Per germline, CDR1 SGHRS and CDR2 YFSETQ. V gave up 5 bases and J gave up 0 bases; unmatched junction bases: 4. The CDR3 runs to 15 residues.

The genes are TRBV29-1 and TRBJ2-1; perhaps TRBD1 as D (6 bases). This CDR3 contains 12 residues. V lost 8 bases and J lost 8, with 16 bases in between. Germline V gives CDR1 SQVTM, CDR2 ANQGSEA. CDR3 in DNA: TGCAGCCCCCAGGGGCTAAACGATGAGCAGTTCTTC. Translating it yields CSPQGLNDEQFF.

The V and J genes are TRBV29-1 and TRBJ2-7; 12 positions match TRBD1. With 5 bases clipped from V and 5 bases from J, the junction kept 1 base outside the gene matches. Germline values: CDR1 SQVTM, CDR2 ANQGSEA. This CDR3 comprises 12 residues. The CDR3 sequence is CSVRDRGHEQYF. The CDR3 DNA is TGCAGCGTTCGGGACAGGGGGCACGAGCAGTACTTC.

This rearrangement joins TRBV29-1 to TRBJ1-2; D may be TRBD1 (5 bases). The CDR3 length is 13 residues. Trimming took off 7 bases at V and 6 bases at J, with 18 bases between the two ends. Germline V gives CDR1 SQVTM, CDR2 ANQGSEA. CDR3 sequence (DNA): TGCAGCGCAACTTTACAGGTTCGGGATGGCTACACCTTC. Translating gives CSATLQVRDGYTF.

As concerns this clone: One end of the junction fails to match germline, which may point to a read error. Other DNA sequences in the sample encode the same CDR3. The gene calls are TRBV7-8 and TRBJ1-1; D is uncertain. Germline CDR1 SGHVS, CDR2 FQNEAQ. This CDR3 spans 16 amino acids. The CDR3 sequence: CASSLTEDFAHTEAFF. In nucleotides, the CDR3 is TGTGCCAGCAGCTTAACCGAGGACTTTGCCCACACTGAGGCTTTCTTT. The full variable domain, completed using reference TRBV7-8 and TRBJ1-1, is GAGVSQSPRYKVAKRGQDVALRCDPISGHVSLFWYQQALGQGPEFLTYFQNEAQLDKSGLPSDRFFAERPEGSVSTLKIQRTQQEDSAVYLCASSLTEDFAHTEAFFGQGTRLTVV.

The rearrangement uses TRBV4-3 and TRBJ1-2; no clear D. The CDR3 contains 13 residues. V lost 1 base, J lost 8 bases, and 11 bases lay in between. The germline CDR1 and CDR2 sequences are LGHNA and YSLEER. This CDR3 reads CASSQGAGWGYTF. For the CDR3, the DNA is TGCGCCAGCAGCCAAGGGGCAGGTTGGGGCTACACCTTC.

The chain employs TRBV7-9 and TRBJ1-5; the match to TRBD1 covers 7 bases. CDR3 length: 16 amino acids. The V gene end was trimmed by 5 bases and the J gene end by 3 bases; junction bases not matched to a gene: 10. Germline V gene lookup returns CDR1 SEHNR and CDR2 FQNEAQ (reference sequence). CDR3 sequence (DNA): TGTGCCAGCAGCCGGGTGACAGGGATAAACAATCAGCCCCAGCATTTT. Its translation: CASSRVTGINNQPQHF.

The chain has TRBV5-6 and TRBJ2-5; 9 nucleotides agree with TRBD1. The germline CDR1 and CDR2 sequences are SGHDT and YYEEEE. J gave up 4 bases and V 0 bases, and 7 bases lay outside the gene matches. This CDR3 region has 16 residues. The CDR3 protein is CASSLGVRGQGETQYF. The CDR3 DNA is TGTGCCAGCAGCTTGGGGGTTAGGGGACAGGGAGAGACCCAGTACTTC.

The V and J genes are TRBV6-5 and TRBJ1-1; D is possibly TRBD1 (6 bases). The CDR3 has 15 amino acids. The germline CDR1 and CDR2 sequences are MNHEY and SVGAGI. V shed 6 bases and J shed 4 bases, with 18 bases lying between them. The CDR3 region has the DNA TGTGCCAGCAGACCCACCCGACAGGTTGTCACTGAAGCTTTCTTT. It yields the protein CASRPTRQVVTEAFF.

The V and J genes are TRBV2 and TRBJ2-3; 7 bases map to TRBD1. The CDR3 has 17 residues. Germline V gene lookup returns CDR1 SNHLY and CDR2 FYNNEI. The V and J ends lost 6 bases and 5 bases, in that order; junction bases with no gene match: 17. The CDR3 here is CASRAGGYSPTQDTQYF. CDR3 sequence (DNA): TGTGCCAGCAGAGCAGGGGGTTATAGCCCCACCCAAGATACGCAGTATTTT. Combining the CDR3 with reference TRBV2 and TRBJ2-3 gives the whole variable domain EPEVTQTPSHQVTQMGQEVILRCVPISNHLYFYWYRQILGQKVEFLVSFYNNEISEKSEIFDDQFSVERPDGSNFTLKIRSTKLEDSAMYFCASRAGGYSPTQDTQYFGPGTRLTVL.

The chain carries TRBV28 and TRBJ2-2, with 11 bases fitting TRBD2. The germline V gene has CDR1 MDHEN and CDR2 SYDVKM. The CDR3 spans 18 residues. J was trimmed by 6 bases and V by 5 bases; bases with no gene match: 14. CDR3 coding DNA: TGTGCCAGCAGTCTGGGGGGCCTAGCGGGAGGAAGGGCCGGGGAGCTGTTTTTT. Translated, it gives CASSLGGLAGGRAGELFF.

The V call is TRBV5-1, the J call TRBJ2-3; no clear D gene. This CDR3 contains 12 residues. The V gene lost 4 bases and the J gene lost 2 bases, with 5 bases spanning the gap. Germline V gives CDR1 SGHRS, CDR2 YFSETQ. The CDR3, as DNA: TGCGCCAGCAGCCCCTCCACAGATACGCAGTATTTT. It encodes CASSPSTDTQYF.

V usage is TRBV28 and J usage is TRBJ2-1, with 9 bases fitting TRBD1. With V trimmed by 2 bases and J by 1 base, 12 bases remained unmatched. The CDR3 totals 19 residues. Looked up from germline, CDR1 is MDHEN and CDR2 is SYDVKM. This CDR3 is CASSLTLGQGIGSYNEQFF. The CDR3, as DNA: TGTGCCAGCAGTTTAACACTGGGACAGGGAATTGGTTCCTACAATGAGCAGTTCTTC.